Shown below are 30 T cell receptor beta chains from a single sample sequenced in a study of OX40 agonist ivuxolimab in advanced cancers. This table comes from immunoSEQ multiplex PCR, and its TCRdb copy is limited to in-frame clones, with some not included. The data show tens of thousands of clones, about nine tenths seen once. The material was CD4+ or CD8+ T cells sorted from blood, obtained in a trial of the OX40 agonist ivuxolimab. The receptors shown here come from an adult with an advanced solid tumor such as melanoma, head and neck, liver or kidney cancer.

The V gene is TRBV19, the J gene TRBJ2-1, with 10 bases that match TRBD2. The CDR3 has 16 residues. J was trimmed by 7 bases and V by 7 bases; bases with no gene match: 13. From germline, CDR1 is LNHDA and CDR2 SQIVND (reference sequence). The CDR3 loop reads CASKRSGTSAWNEQFF. The CDR3 DNA reads TGTGCCAGTAAACGTTCTGGGACTAGCGCTTGGAATGAGCAGTTCTTC.

The sample holds one count of this clone. V usage is TRBV28 and J usage is TRBJ2-7; 9 positions agree with TRBD1. The CDR3 is 14 amino acids. Germline assignment: CDR1 MDHEN and CDR2 SYDVKM. The ends lost 5 bases at V and 2 bases at J; junction bases unmatched: 4. The CDR3: CASSRDRAAYEQYF. CDR3 bases: TGTGCCAGCAGTCGGGACAGGGCCGCCTACGAGCAGTACTTC.

The CDR3 DNA reads TGTGCCAGCAGCTTAGGGCAGGGGGAATACACCATATATTTT. Residues: CASSLGQGEYTIYF. V gene TRBV11-2 combines with J gene TRBJ1-3; TRBD1 matches at 7 bases. CDR3 length: 14 amino acids. In germline, CDR1 is SGHAT, CDR2 FQNNGV. V gave up 1 base and J gave up 8 bases; unmatched junction bases: 5.

The chain joins TRBV9 to TRBJ1-1; D gene unclear. The CDR3 extends over 14 amino acids. V was trimmed by 3 bases and J by 7 bases, leaving 16 bases between them. Germline V gives CDR1 SGDLS, CDR2 YYNGEE. CDR3 sequence reads: CASSATLGGNEAFF. CDR3 in DNA: TGTGCCAGCAGCGCTACCCTCGGTGGGAATGAAGCTTTCTTT.

The chain employs TRBV30 and TRBJ1-5; D is uncertain. V was trimmed by 0 bases and J by 7 bases, leaving 10 bases between them. CDR1 is GTSNPN and CDR2 is SVGIG in the germline V gene (reference sequence). The CDR3 consists of 13 residues. The CDR3 loop reads CAWSVQSAQPQHF. The CDR3 DNA reads TGTGCCTGGAGTGTCCAGTCGGCCCAGCCCCAGCATTTT. The whole variable domain, filled in from reference TRBV30 and TRBJ1-5, reads SQTIHQWPATLVQPVGSPLSLECTVEGTSNPNLYWYRQAAGRGLQLLFYSVGIGQISSEVPQNLSASRPQDRQFILSSKKLLLSDSGFYLCAWSVQSAQPQHFGDGTRLSIL.

This chain uses TRBV2 with TRBJ1-6; 8 bases fit TRBD1. Trimming removed 11 bases from V and 12 bases from J; junction bases left unmatched: 9. This CDR3 is 12 amino acids long. Looked up from germline, CDR1 is SNHLY and CDR2 is FYNNEI. Here the CDR3 DNA reads TGTGCCGGAAAGACAGGGGACCAACCCCTCCACTTT. Translated, it gives CAGKTGDQPLHF. Using reference TRBV2 and TRBJ1-6 for the parts outside the CDR3, the full variable domain is EPEVTQTPSHQVTQMGQEVILRCVPISNHLYFYWYRQILGQKVEFLVSFYNNEISEKSEIFDDQFSVERPDGSNFTLKIRSTKLEDSAMYFCAGKTGDQPLHFGNGTRLTVT.

CDR3 nucleotide sequence: TGCGCCAGCAAGGGGGCTAGCGGTTACAATGAGCAGTTCTTC. The encoded protein is CASKGASGYNEQFF. The chain employs TRBV10-1 and TRBJ2-1; D tentatively reads TRBD1 or TRBD2 (7 bases each). The CDR3 runs 14 residues. Germline V gene data show CDR1 as WNHNN and CDR2 as SYGVQD (reference sequence). V was shortened by 7 bases and J by 4 bases, with 14 bases between the two germline ends.

This clone was counted only a few times. V usage is TRBV2 and J usage is TRBJ1-1; D call uncertain. Germline V gene sequence: CDR1 SNHLY, CDR2 FYNNEI. The CDR3 length is 10 residues. The V end was cut by 1 base, the J end by 11 bases, with 5 bases between. CDR3 loop: CASSEGSAFF. The DNA of the CDR3 is TGTGCCAGCAGTGAAGGGTCGGCTTTCTTT.

V is TRBV6-1 and J is TRBJ2-7; D may be TRBD1 (5 bases). The CDR3 is made up of 13 amino acids. The V and J ends lost 7 bases and 4 bases respectively, with 14 bases between them. CDR1 is MNHNS, CDR2 SASEGT, per germline. CDR3 DNA: TGTGCCAGCAAGAAGGGGTTAGGGTACGAGCAGTACTTC. Translated, it gives CASKKGLGYEQYF.

This chain uses TRBV7-2 with TRBJ2-5, with 7 bases matching TRBD1. The CDR3 runs 14 residues. The ends lost 2 bases at V and 5 bases at J; junction bases unmatched: 5. CDR1 and CDR2 (germline): SGHTA, FQGNSA. This chain's CDR3 is CASSLLGRGETQYF. The CDR3 region has the DNA TGTGCCAGCAGCTTATTAGGCAGGGGGGAGACCCAGTACTTC.

The chain has TRBV5-5 and TRBJ2-6; the D is unclear. The ends were cut back, 0 bases at V and 2 bases at J, with 6 bases in the middle. CDR1 and CDR2 (germline): SGHKS, YYEKEE (reference sequence). The CDR3 extends over 15 amino acids. The CDR3 coding sequence is TGTGCCAGCAGCTTGGTAGCCACTGGGGCCAACGTCCTGACTTTC. Encoded protein: CASSLVATGANVLTF. The full variable domain, with the rest looked up from reference TRBV5-5 and TRBJ2-6, is DAGVTQSPTHLIKTRGQQVTLRCSPISGHKSVSWYQQVLGQGPQFIFQYYEKEERGRGNFPDRFSARQFPNYSSELNVNALLLGDSALYLCASSLVATGANVLTFGAGSRLTVL.

The chain employs TRBV6-5 and TRBJ2-3, with TRBD2 matching over 7 bases. The CDR3 length is 14 residues. Losses at the gene ends were 2 bases for V and 1 base for J; bases not matched to a gene: 0. CDR1 and CDR2 from the germline V gene are MNHEY and SVGAGI. CDR3 DNA sequence: TGTGCCAGCAGTTACACTAGCGGCACAGATACGCAGTATTTT. It translates to CASSYTSGTDTQYF.

This chain joins TRBV28 and TRBJ1-3; 7 bases map to TRBD1. The length of the CDR3 is 15 residues. V shed 8 bases, J shed 2 bases, and the junction held 9 bases outside the gene matches. Per the germline V gene, CDR1 is MDHEN and CDR2 is SYDVKM. The CDR3 sequence is CASRKGTEAGNTIYF. The CDR3 bases are TGTGCCAGCCGTAAAGGGACAGAAGCTGGAAACACCATATATTTT.

This chain connects TRBV6-5 to TRBJ1-1; 10 positions agree with TRBD1. Germline CDR1 MNHEY, CDR2 SVGAGI. With V trimmed by 4 bases and J by 6 bases, 11 bases remained unmatched. This CDR3 contains 16 residues. DNA of the CDR3: TGTGCCAGCAGTTCCCCTCGGGGACAGGGGAGGTCTGAAGCTTTCTTT. Translating gives CASSSPRGQGRSEAFF.

This chain uses TRBV7-9 with TRBJ1-6; 7 bases fit TRBD1. Losses at the gene ends were 9 bases for V and 0 bases for J; bases not matched to a gene: 11. Looked up from germline, CDR1 is SEHNR and CDR2 is FQNEAQ (reference sequence). This CDR3 is built from 17 residues. The CDR3 sequence is CASKPGTDSSYNSPLHF. The CDR3 coding sequence is TGTGCCAGTAAACCCGGGACAGATAGCTCCTATAATTCACCCCTCCACTTT.

The chain is built from TRBV19 and TRBJ2-5; D not certain. Trimming left V 8 bases short and J 2 bases short, with 9 bases between. This CDR3 is built from 12 residues. The germline gives CDR1 LNHDA, CDR2 SQIVND (reference sequence). The CDR3 loop is CASWLLQETQYF. CDR3 in DNA: TGTGCCAGTTGGTTGTTACAAGAGACCCAGTACTTC.

The chain is built from TRBV6-6 and TRBJ2-7, with a weak D call TRBD2 (5 bases). This CDR3 has 14 amino acids. CDR1 and CDR2 (germline): MNHNY, SVGAGI (reference sequence). Between the trimmed V and J ends, which lost 7 bases and 7 bases, there was a span of 20 bases. CDR3 in amino acids: CASTEVSLVREQYF. The DNA for the CDR3 is TGTGCCAGCACGGAGGTTTCATTGGTGAGGGAGCAGTACTTC.

The CDR3 sequence is CASSFPAGQPQHF. In nucleotides, the CDR3 is TGTGCCAGCAGTTTTCCGGCTGGACAGCCCCAGCATTTT. The chain is built from TRBV28 and TRBJ1-5; D not certain. The germline V and J ends were trimmed by 3 bases and 7 bases, with 10 bases remaining between them. This CDR3 region has 13 residues. The V gene's germline CDR1 is MDHEN and CDR2 SYDVKM.

Comments on this clone: At one end the junction does not follow the germline gene, possibly because of a read error. V is TRBV7-7 and J is TRBJ2-7, with 8 bases fitting TRBD1. Looked up from germline, CDR1 is SSHAT and CDR2 is FNYEAQ (reference sequence). This CDR3 has 15 residues. CDR3: CASSLDQGATYEQYF. For the CDR3, the DNA is TGTGCTAGCAGCTTAGATCAGGGGGCGACATACGAGCAGTACTTC. The full variable domain, rest sourced from reference TRBV7-7 and TRBJ2-7, is GAGVSQSPRYKVTKRGQDVTLRCDPISSHATLYWYQQALGQGPEFLTYFNYEAQPDKSGLPSDRFSAERPEGSISTLTIQRTEQRDSAMYRCASSLDQGATYEQYFGPGTRLTVT.

This clone was counted a single time. The chain couples TRBV29-1 to TRBJ2-3, with TRBD2 matching 15 bases. Germline V CDR1 and CDR2: SQVTM, ANQGSEA. This CDR3 comprises 17 residues. With V trimmed by 3 bases and J by 4 bases, 8 bases remained unmatched. CDR3 sequence (DNA): TGCAGCGTTGACCAAATGGGACTAGCGGGAGGAGCAGATACGCAGTATTTT. Translated: CSVDQMGLAGGADTQYF.

The gene calls are TRBV6-1 and TRBJ2-1, with D tentatively TRBD1 (5 bases). Trimming removed 2 bases at V and 4 bases at J, with 12 bases between. The germline gives CDR1 MNHNS, CDR2 SASEGT. The CDR3 covers 15 residues. The CDR3 reads CASSEQGSTYNEQFF. The CDR3, as DNA: TGTGCCAGCAGTGAACAGGGTAGCACGTACAATGAGCAGTTCTTC.

V is TRBV7-9 and J is TRBJ2-2; D gene uncertain. Germline loops: CDR1 SEHNR, CDR2 FQNEAQ (reference sequence). Deletions cut 1 base from V and 0 bases from J, with 6 bases between. The CDR3 runs 15 residues. CDR3 sequence reads: CASSLDVANTGELFF. CDR3 in DNA: TGTGCCAGCAGCTTAGACGTTGCGAACACCGGGGAGCTGTTTTTT.

The V and J genes are TRBV4-2 and TRBJ1-2, with 10 bases matching TRBD1. The CDR3 is made up of 15 amino acids. The germline V gene encodes CDR1 LGHNA and CDR2 YNFKEQ. V gave up 4 bases and J gave up 0 bases; unmatched junction bases: 2. The CDR3 protein is CASSPGQGTNYGYTF. In nucleotides, the CDR3 is TGTGCCAGCAGCCCGGGACAGGGGACTAACTATGGCTACACCTTC.

This clone was seen a single time. The rearrangement joins TRBV5-4 to TRBJ2-1; 8 bases map to TRBD2. The junction had 5 bases not matched to a gene; V was cut back by 0 bases and J by 3 bases. Germline loops: CDR1 SGHNT, CDR2 YYREEE (reference sequence). This CDR3 is built from 16 residues. Here the CDR3 reads CASSLGAGGIYNEQFF. DNA for the CDR3: TGTGCCAGCAGCTTGGGGGCGGGAGGTATCTACAATGAGCAGTTCTTC. Full variable domain (rest looked up from reference TRBV5-4 and TRBJ2-1): ETGVTQSPTHLIKTRGQQVTLRCSSQSGHNTVSWYQQALGQGPQFIFQYYREEENGRGNFPPRFSGLQFPNYSSELNVNALELDDSALYLCASSLGAGGIYNEQFFGPGTRLTVL.

The chain joins TRBV7-9 to TRBJ2-1; 8 nucleotides line up with TRBD2. The CDR3 is made up of 14 amino acids. Trimming cost V 1 base and J 7 bases; bases outside gene matches: 3. Germline V gene sequence: CDR1 SEHNR, CDR2 FQNEAQ (reference sequence). CDR3 bases: TGTGCCAGCAGCTTAGGCCAGCGGGAGAATGAGCAGTTCTTC. As protein: CASSLGQRENEQFF.

About this clone itself: At one of its ends the junction is not consistent with the germline gene, which may arise from a read error. This rearrangement joins TRBV7-7 to TRBJ2-1; 10 nucleotides align to TRBD1. The CDR3 covers 17 residues. Germline assignment: CDR1 SSHAT and CDR2 FNYEAQ (reference sequence). The CDR3 DNA follows: TGTGCTAGCAGCTCATTTGGGGACAGGGGTAAGATCGATGAGCAGTTCTTC. Amino acid sequence: CASSSFGDRGKIDEQFF. Full variable domain (missing parts from reference TRBV7-7 and TRBJ2-1): GAGVSQSPRYKVTKRGQDVTLRCDPISSHATLYWYQQALGQGPEFLTYFNYEAQPDKSGLPSDRFSAERPEGSISTLTIQRTEQRDSAMYRCASSSFGDRGKIDEQFFGPGTRLTVL.

CDR3 sequence (DNA): TGTGCCAGCAGCTTGGGGTCGGCAGGGTGGACAGATACGCAGTATTTT. Its translation: CASSLGSAGWTDTQYF. The rearrangement joins TRBV5-4 to TRBJ2-3, with D possibly TRBD1 on 5 matching bases. This CDR3 spans 16 amino acids. V was shortened by 0 bases and J by 3 bases, with 14 bases between the two germline ends. CDR1 is SGHNT, CDR2 YYREEE, per germline (reference sequence).

The chain couples TRBV7-2 to TRBJ1-5; D possibly corresponds to TRBD1 (6 bases). CDR1 and CDR2 (germline): SGHTA, FQGNSA. CDR3 length: 14 amino acids. The V end lost 5 bases, the J end lost 3 bases, and 11 bases lay between the germline ends. This chain's CDR3 is CASSQTGLNQPQHF. CDR3 DNA sequence: TGTGCCAGCAGCCAAACAGGGCTCAATCAGCCCCAGCATTTT.

The rearrangement links TRBV27 to TRBJ2-3, with D unclear. Per the germline V gene, CDR1 is MNHEY and CDR2 is SMNVEV (reference sequence). The CDR3 loop spans 13 amino acids. V lost 6 bases, J lost 3 bases, and 10 bases lay in between. In DNA form, the CDR3 reads TGTGCCAGCAGGGGGTTGGGTACAGATACGCAGTATTTT. It is translated as CASRGLGTDTQYF.

V and J are TRBV11-1 and TRBJ2-2; possible D gene TRBD2, 6 bases. The CDR3 has 14 residues. Germline CDR1 SGHAT, CDR2 FQDESV (reference sequence). V was shortened by 2 bases and J by 6 bases, with 10 bases between the two germline ends. The CDR3 bases are TGTGCCAGCAGCTTACTGTCGGGGGCCGGGGAGCTGTTTTTT. It codes for CASSLLSGAGELFF.